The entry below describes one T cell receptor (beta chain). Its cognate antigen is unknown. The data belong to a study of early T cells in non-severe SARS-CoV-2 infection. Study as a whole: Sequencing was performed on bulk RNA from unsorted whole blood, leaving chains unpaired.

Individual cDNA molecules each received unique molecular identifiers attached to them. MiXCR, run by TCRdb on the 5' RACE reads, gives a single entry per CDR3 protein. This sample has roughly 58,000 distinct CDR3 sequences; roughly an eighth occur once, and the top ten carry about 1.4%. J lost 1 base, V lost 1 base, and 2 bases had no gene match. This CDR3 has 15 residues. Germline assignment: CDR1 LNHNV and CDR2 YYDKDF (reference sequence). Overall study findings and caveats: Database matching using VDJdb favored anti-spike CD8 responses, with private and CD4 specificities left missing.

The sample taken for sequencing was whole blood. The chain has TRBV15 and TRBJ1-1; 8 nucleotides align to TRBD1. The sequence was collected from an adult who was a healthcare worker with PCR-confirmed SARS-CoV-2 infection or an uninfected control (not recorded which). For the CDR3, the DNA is TGTGCCACCAGCAGAGGTACAGGGGGGAACACTGAAGCTTTCTTT. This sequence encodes CATSRGTGGNTEAFF.